The rows below give T cell receptor beta chains drawn from one sample of a study of CD8 T cells in ankylosing spondylitis. TCRdb recomputed calls from the 5' RACE reads with MiXCR, one row per CDR3 protein. The sample has some 330,000 distinct CDR3 sequences, under 8.5% seen once; the top ten hold more than 12%. Sequenced sample: blood, either unsorted or a sorted T cell fraction (not recorded which). Receptors were obtained from a male donor with ankylosing spondylitis. CDR3s include the opening cysteine and the closing phenylalanine or tryptophan. Each record gives: J gene, clone size, D gene, V gene, CDR3 length, CDR3 protein, CDR3 DNA. D genes are given only for firm matches. Expanded clones get a size class; other rows say once, few or many, or leave the size out.

TRBJ1-5 | few | TRBD1 | TRBV20-1 | 13 | CSVPQGEGQPQHF | TGCAGTGTTCCACAGGGGGAAGGTCAGCCCCAGCATTTT
TRBJ2-1 | few | - | TRBV3-1 | 15 | CASSQRRGWGNEQFF | TGTGCCAGCAGCCAAAGGCGGGGATGGGGGAATGAGCAGTTCTTC
TRBJ2-1 | many | TRBD2 | TRBV29-1 | 15 | CSVPRGLAGADEQFF | TGCAGCGTGCCCAGGGGGCTAGCGGGAGCAGATGAGCAGTTCTTC
TRBJ2-1 | few | TRBD2 | TRBV12-3/TRBV12-4 | 15 | CASRSAGGPDNEQFF | TGTGCCAGCAGGTCAGCGGGAGGGCCAGACAATGAGCAGTTCTTC
TRBJ2-7 | few | TRBD1 | TRBV5-1 | 15 | CASSYRQGARYEQYF | TGCGCCAGCAGCTACCGACAGGGGGCGCGTTACGAGCAGTACTTC
TRBJ1-2 | few | - | TRBV29-1 | 12 | CSVEGFENGYTF | TGCAGCGTTGAGGGGTTTGAGAATGGCTACACCTTC
TRBJ2-1 | - | TRBD2 | TRBV20-1 | 15 | CSARRTSGRDNEQFF | TGCAGTGCTAGACGGACTAGCGGGAGGGACAATGAGCAGTTCTTC
TRBJ1-1 | many | TRBD1 | TRBV7-3 | 14 | CASSATGVATEAFF | TGTGCCAGCAGCGCTACAGGGGTGGCCACTGAAGCTTTCTTT
TRBJ2-3 | - | - | TRBV7-2 | 15 | CASSLVGGLTDTQYF | TGTGCCAGCAGCTTAGTAGGCGGCCTCACAGATACGCAGTATTTT
TRBJ1-5 | many | - | TRBV15 | 14 | CATSLGLGNQPQHF | TGTGCCACCAGCCTGGGGCTCGGCAATCAGCCCCAGCATTTT
TRBJ2-7 | many | TRBD2 | TRBV12-3/TRBV12-4 | 15 | CASSLSLSGTYEQYF | TGTGCCAGCAGTTTGTCGCTTAGCGGGACCTACGAGCAGTACTTC
TRBJ1-1 | many | - | TRBV10-3 | 12 | CATLGEPPEAFF | TGTGCCACCTTGGGGGAGCCTCCTGAAGCTTTCTTT
TRBJ1-2 | many | - | TRBV3-1 | 14 | CASSQDGRYYGYTF | TGTGCCAGCAGCCAAGATGGGAGGTACTATGGCTACACCTTC
TRBJ1-2 | - | - | TRBV9 | 14 | CASSVPGSNYGYTF | TGTGCCAGCAGCGTACCAGGTTCGAACTATGGCTACACCTTC
TRBJ1-1 | many | - | TRBV14 | 13 | CASSPRPNTEAFF | TGTGCCAGCAGCCCAAGGCCGAACACTGAAGCTTTCTTT
TRBJ2-2 | many | - | TRBV5-1 | 16 | CASSLDRGENTGELFF | TGCGCCAGCAGCTTGGATAGGGGCGAGAACACCGGGGAGCTGTTTTTT
TRBJ2-2 | - | - | TRBV12-3/TRBV12-4 | 14 | CASTTVDDTGELFF | TGTGCCAGCACCACGGTAGATGACACCGGGGAGCTGTTTTTT
TRBJ2-1 | - | - | TRBV6-5 | 15 | CASSWGFSSYNEQFF | TGTGCCAGCAGTTGGGGGTTTAGCTCCTACAATGAGCAGTTCTTC
TRBJ2-1 | - | - | TRBV28 | 15 | CASSLSGAAYNEQFF | TGTGCCAGCAGTTTAAGCGGAGCGGCCTACAATGAGCAGTTCTTC
TRBJ2-1 | few | TRBD2 | TRBV3-1 | 15 | CASKPPGLAYGEQFF | TGTGCCAGCAAGCCCCCGGGACTAGCGTACGGCGAGCAGTTCTTC
TRBJ1-5 | - | - | TRBV12-3/TRBV12-4 | 13 | CASSRSTNQPQHF | TGTGCCAGCAGCCGATCGACGAATCAGCCCCAGCATTTT
TRBJ2-5 | many | TRBD1 | TRBV29-1 | 12 | CSETDRGKTQYF | TGCAGCGAGACGGACAGGGGGAAGACCCAGTACTTC
TRBJ1-5 | - | - | TRBV19 | 14 | CASSMTGDGQPQHF | TGTGCCAGTAGTATGACCGGGGACGGCCAGCCCCAGCATTTT
TRBJ2-3 | few | - | TRBV29-1 | 13 | CSVARGEWDTQYF | TGCAGCGTTGCCCGGGGAGAATGGGATACGCAGTATTTT
TRBJ1-3 | few | - | TRBV5-1 | 16 | CASSPSPQAAGNTIYF | TGCGCCAGCAGCCCGAGCCCTCAGGCGGCTGGAAACACCATATATTTT
TRBJ2-2 | many | - | TRBV5-1 | 15 | CASRGRFSNTGELFF | TGCGCCAGCCGAGGGCGGTTTTCGAACACCGGGGAGCTGTTTTTT
TRBJ2-7 | - | - | TRBV5-1 | 15 | CASSFRRVSIDEQYF | TGCGCCAGCAGTTTTAGACGGGTGAGCATCGACGAGCAGTACTTC
TRBJ1-1 | few | - | TRBV7-3 | 13 | CASSLVGGRRAFF | TGTGCCAGCAGCTTAGTGGGGGGACGAAGAGCTTTCTTT
TRBJ2-7 | few | TRBD1 | TRBV10-3 | 13 | CAMRTTGGYEQYF | TGTGCCATGAGAACGACAGGGGGCTACGAGCAGTACTTC
TRBJ1-1 | few | - | TRBV3-1 | 14 | CASSQGLKNTEAFF | TGTGCCAGCAGCCAAGGCTTGAAGAACACTGAAGCTTTCTTT
TRBJ2-1 | many | TRBD2 | TRBV15 | 15 | CATRRAGGSYNEQFF | TGTGCCACCAGGAGAGCGGGGGGATCCTACAATGAGCAGTTCTTC